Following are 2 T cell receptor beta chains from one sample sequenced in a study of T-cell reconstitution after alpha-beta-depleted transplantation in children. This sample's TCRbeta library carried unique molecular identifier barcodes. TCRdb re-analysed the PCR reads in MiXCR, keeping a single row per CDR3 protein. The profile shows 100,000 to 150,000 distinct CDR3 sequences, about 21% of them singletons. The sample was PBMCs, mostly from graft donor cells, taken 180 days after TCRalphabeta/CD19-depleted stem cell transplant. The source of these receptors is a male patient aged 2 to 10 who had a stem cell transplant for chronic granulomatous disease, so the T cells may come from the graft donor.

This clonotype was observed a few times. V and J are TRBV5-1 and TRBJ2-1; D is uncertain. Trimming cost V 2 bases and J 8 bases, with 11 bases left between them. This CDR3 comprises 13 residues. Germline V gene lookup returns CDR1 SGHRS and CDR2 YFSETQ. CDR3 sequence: CASSFRAMDEQFF. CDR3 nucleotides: TGCGCCAGCAGCTTTAGGGCTATGGATGAGCAGTTCTTC.

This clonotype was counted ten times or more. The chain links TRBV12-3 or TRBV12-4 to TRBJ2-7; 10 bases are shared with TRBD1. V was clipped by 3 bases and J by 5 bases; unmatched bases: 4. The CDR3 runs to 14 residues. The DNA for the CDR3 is TGTGCCAGCAGTTTGGGACAGGGGTTCCACGAGCAGTACTTC. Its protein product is CASSLGQGFHEQYF.